This T cell receptor beta chain was captured by sequencing in a study of cytomegalovirus exposure and HLA in healthy donors. Study-level results: It was reported that TCR beta sequences correctly inferred the HLA-A and HLA-B alleles for most subjects. Later analysis demonstrated an association between a missense DCLRE1C variant and TCR beta V- and J-gene trimming. Association with HLA alleles at 0.05 false discovery rate was found for 16,951 TCR beta sequences in a later analysis.

This CDR3 comprises 16 residues. Germline lookup yields CDR1 SGHNT and CDR2 YENEEA. The PCR employed 60 Vbeta primers together with 13 Jbeta primers. Generated by immunoSEQ multiplex PCR, the TCRdb table keeps only in-frame clones and is missing some. Across roughly 120,000 clones, the top ten clones capture 5.5% to 8% of the sample. Comment on this clone: The antigen is unknown. One end of the junction does not line up with germline, which may come from a read error.

The V gene is TRBV11-3, the J gene TRBJ2-2; 9 bases are shared with TRBD1. The specimen was PBMCs. The receptor was derived from a man between 40 and 49 years old in good health and CMV-seropositive. CDR3 nucleotide sequence: TGTGCCAGCAGCTTAGAGGGGACAGGGAACAGCGGGGAGCTGTTTTTT. As protein: CASSLEGTGNSGELFF.